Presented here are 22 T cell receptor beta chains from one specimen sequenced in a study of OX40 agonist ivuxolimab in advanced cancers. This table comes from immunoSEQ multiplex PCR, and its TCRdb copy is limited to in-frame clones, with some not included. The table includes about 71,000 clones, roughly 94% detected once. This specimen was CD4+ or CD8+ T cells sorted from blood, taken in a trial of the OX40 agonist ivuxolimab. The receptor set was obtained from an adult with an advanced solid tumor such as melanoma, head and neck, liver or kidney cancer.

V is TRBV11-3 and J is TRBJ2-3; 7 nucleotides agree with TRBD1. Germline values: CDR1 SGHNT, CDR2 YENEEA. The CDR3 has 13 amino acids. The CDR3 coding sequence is TGTGCTCAGCGACAGGGCGGCACAGATACGCAGTATTTT. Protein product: CAQRQGGTDTQYF.

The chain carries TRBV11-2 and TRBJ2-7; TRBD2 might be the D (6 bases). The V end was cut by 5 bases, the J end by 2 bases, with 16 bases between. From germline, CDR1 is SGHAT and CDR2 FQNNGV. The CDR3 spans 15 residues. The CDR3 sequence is CASSPEGGAPYEQYF. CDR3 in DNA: TGTGCCAGCAGCCCCGAGGGCGGGGCCCCCTACGAGCAGTACTTC.

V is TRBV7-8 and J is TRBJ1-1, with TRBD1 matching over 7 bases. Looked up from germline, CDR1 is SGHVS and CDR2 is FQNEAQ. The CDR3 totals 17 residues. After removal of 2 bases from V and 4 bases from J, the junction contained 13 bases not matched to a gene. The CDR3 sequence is CASSLSGKGALSTEAFF. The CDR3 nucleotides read TGTGCCAGCAGCTTAAGTGGCAAGGGGGCCCTCAGCACTGAAGCTTTCTTT.

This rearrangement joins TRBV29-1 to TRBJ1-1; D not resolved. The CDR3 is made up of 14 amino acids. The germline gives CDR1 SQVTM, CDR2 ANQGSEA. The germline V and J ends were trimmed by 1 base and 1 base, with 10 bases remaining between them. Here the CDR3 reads CSVEGAGGNTEAFF. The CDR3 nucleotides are TGCAGCGTTGAAGGGGCAGGAGGGAACACTGAAGCTTTCTTT.

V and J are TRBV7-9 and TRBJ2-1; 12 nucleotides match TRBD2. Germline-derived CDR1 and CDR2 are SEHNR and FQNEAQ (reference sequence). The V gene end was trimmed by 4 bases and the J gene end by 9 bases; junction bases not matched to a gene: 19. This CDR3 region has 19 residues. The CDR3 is CASSSLSGTSGLGSGEQFF. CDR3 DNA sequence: TGTGCCAGCAGCTCCCTTTCGGGGACTAGCGGGCTAGGATCAGGTGAGCAGTTCTTC. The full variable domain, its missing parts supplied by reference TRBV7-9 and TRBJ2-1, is DTGVSQNPRHKITKRGQNVTFRCDPISEHNRLYWYRQTLGQGPEFLTYFQNEAQLEKSRLLSDRFSAERPKGSFSTLEIQRTEQGDSAMYLCASSSLSGTSGLGSGEQFFGPGTRLTVL.

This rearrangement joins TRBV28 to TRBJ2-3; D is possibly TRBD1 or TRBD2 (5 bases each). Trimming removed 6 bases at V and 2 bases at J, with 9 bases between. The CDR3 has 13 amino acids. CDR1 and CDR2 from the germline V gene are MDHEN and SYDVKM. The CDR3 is CASSRGFTDTQYF. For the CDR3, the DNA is TGTGCCAGCAGCCGGGGCTTCACAGATACGCAGTATTTT. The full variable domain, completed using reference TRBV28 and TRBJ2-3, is DVKVTQSSRYLVKRTGEKVFLECVQDMDHENMFWYRQDPGLGLRLIYFSYDVKMKEKGDIPEGYSVSREKKERFSLILESASTNQTSMYLCASSRGFTDTQYFGPGTRLTVL.

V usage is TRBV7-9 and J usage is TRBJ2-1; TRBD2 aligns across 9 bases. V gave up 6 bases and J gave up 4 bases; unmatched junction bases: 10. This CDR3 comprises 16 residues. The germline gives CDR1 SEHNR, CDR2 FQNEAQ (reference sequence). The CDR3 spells CASSFLGTSNYNEQFF. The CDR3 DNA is TGTGCCAGCAGTTTCCTCGGGACTAGCAATTACAATGAGCAGTTCTTC.

The CDR3 sequence is CASSSLGPDYEQYF. The CDR3, as DNA: TGTGCCAGCAGCTCTCTCGGACCTGACTACGAGCAGTACTTC. This sequence joins TRBV7-8 and TRBJ2-7; D is unclear. V was trimmed by 4 bases and J by 3 bases, leaving 13 bases between them. The CDR3 loop spans 14 amino acids. The germline gives CDR1 SGHVS, CDR2 FQNEAQ.

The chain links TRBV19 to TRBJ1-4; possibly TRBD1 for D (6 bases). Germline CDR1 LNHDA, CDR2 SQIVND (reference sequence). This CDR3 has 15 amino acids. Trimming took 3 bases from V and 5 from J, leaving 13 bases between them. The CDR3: CASSIMGAKNEKLFF. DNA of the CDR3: TGTGCCAGTAGTATTATGGGGGCGAAGAATGAAAAACTGTTTTTT. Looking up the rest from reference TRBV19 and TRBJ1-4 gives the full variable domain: DGGITQSPKYLFRKEGQNVTLSCEQNLNHDAMYWYRQDPGQGLRLIYYSQIVNDFQKGDIAEGYSVSREKKESFPLTVTSAQKNPTAFYLCASSIMGAKNEKLFFGSGTQLSVL.

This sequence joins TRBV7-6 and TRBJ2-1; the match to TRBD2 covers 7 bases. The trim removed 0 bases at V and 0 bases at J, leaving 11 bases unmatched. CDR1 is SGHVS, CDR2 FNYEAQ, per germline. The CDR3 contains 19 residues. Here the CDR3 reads CASSLAASGGLDSYNEQFF. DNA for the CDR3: TGTGCCAGCAGCTTAGCAGCTTCCGGAGGACTAGACTCCTACAATGAGCAGTTCTTC.

CDR3 in amino acids: CASSLRVQGFIEGTEAFF. In DNA, the CDR3 is TGTGCCAGCAGCTTAAGGGTCCAGGGATTTATAGAGGGCACTGAAGCTTTCTTT. V usage is TRBV11-2 and J usage is TRBJ1-1, with D maybe TRBD1 (5 bases). Germline V gene sequence: CDR1 SGHAT, CDR2 FQNNGV. Trimming took off 2 bases at V and 4 bases at J, with 23 bases between the two ends. This CDR3 region has 18 residues. Variable domain in full (rest from reference TRBV11-2 and TRBJ1-1): EAGVAQSPRYKIIEKRQSVAFWCNPISGHATLYWYQQILGQGPKLLIQFQNNGVVDDSQLPKDRFSAERLKGVDSTLKIQPAKLEDSAVYLCASSLRVQGFIEGTEAFFGQGTRLTVV.

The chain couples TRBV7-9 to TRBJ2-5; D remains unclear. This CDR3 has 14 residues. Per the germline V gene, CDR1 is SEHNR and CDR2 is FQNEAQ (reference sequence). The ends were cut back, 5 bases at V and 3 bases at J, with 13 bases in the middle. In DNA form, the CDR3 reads TGTGCCAGCAGCACCCCTCGACAAGAAGAGACCCAGTACTTC. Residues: CASSTPRQEETQYF.

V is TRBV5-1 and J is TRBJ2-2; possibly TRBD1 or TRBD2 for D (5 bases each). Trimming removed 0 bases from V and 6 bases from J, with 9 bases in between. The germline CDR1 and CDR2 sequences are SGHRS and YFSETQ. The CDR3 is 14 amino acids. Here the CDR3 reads CASSLAGRAGELFF. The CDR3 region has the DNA TGCGCCAGCAGCTTGGCAGGGAGAGCCGGGGAGCTGTTTTTT.

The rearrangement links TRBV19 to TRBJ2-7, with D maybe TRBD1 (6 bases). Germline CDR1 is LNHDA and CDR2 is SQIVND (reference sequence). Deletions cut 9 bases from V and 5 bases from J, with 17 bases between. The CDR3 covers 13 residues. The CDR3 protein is CARRGIGVHEQYF. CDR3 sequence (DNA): TGTGCCAGGAGGGGGATTGGGGTACACGAGCAGTACTTC.

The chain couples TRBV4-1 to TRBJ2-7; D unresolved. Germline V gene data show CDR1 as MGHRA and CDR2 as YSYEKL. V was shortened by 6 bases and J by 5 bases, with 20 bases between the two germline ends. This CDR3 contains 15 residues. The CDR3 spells CASSPAARSLNEQYF. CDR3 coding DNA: TGCGCCAGCAGTCCAGCCGCTAGGTCCCTGAACGAGCAGTACTTC.

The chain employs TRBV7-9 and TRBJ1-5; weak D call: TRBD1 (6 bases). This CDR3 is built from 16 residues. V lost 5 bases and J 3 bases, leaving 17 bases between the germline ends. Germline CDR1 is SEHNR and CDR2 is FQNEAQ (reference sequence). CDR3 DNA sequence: TGTGCCAGCAGCCCCTCGGGACACCGATACAATCAGCCCCAGCATTTT. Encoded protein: CASSPSGHRYNQPQHF.

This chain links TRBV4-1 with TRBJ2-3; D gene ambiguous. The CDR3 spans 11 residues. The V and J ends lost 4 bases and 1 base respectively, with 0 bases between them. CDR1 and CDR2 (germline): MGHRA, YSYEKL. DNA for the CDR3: TGCGCCAGCAGCCGCACAGATACGCAGTATTTT. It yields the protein CASSRTDTQYF.

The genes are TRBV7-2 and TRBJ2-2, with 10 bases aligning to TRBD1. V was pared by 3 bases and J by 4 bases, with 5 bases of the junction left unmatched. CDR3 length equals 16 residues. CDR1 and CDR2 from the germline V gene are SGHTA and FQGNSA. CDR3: CASSFPGQGGTGELFF. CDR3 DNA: TGTGCCAGCAGCTTTCCCGGACAGGGGGGCACCGGGGAGCTGTTTTTT.

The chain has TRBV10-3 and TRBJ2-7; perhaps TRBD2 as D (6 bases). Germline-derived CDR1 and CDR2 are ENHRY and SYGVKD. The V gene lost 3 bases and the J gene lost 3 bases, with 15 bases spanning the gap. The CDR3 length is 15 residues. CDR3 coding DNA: TGTGCCATCAGTGACCCGGGACTGGAACGCTACGAGCAGTACTTC. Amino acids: CAISDPGLERYEQYF.

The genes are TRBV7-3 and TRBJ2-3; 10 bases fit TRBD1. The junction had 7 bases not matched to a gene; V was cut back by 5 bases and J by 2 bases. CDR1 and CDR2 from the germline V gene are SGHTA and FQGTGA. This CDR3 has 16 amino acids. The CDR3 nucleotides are TGTGCCAGCAGCCCTAGGACAGGGGGTATCACAGATACGCAGTATTTT. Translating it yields CASSPRTGGITDTQYF.

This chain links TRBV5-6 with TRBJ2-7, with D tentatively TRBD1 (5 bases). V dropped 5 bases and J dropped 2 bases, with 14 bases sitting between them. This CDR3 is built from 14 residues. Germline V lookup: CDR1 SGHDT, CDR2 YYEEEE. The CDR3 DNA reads TGTGCCAGCAGGATAGGGGCAGGCCCCTACGAGCAGTACTTC. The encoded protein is CASRIGAGPYEQYF.

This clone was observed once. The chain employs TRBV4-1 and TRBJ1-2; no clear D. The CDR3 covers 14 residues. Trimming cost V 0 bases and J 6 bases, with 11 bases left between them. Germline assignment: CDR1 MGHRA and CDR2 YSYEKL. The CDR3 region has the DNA TGCGCCAGCAGCCAAGATCAAGTGGGAGATGGCTACACCTTC. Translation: CASSQDQVGDGYTF.